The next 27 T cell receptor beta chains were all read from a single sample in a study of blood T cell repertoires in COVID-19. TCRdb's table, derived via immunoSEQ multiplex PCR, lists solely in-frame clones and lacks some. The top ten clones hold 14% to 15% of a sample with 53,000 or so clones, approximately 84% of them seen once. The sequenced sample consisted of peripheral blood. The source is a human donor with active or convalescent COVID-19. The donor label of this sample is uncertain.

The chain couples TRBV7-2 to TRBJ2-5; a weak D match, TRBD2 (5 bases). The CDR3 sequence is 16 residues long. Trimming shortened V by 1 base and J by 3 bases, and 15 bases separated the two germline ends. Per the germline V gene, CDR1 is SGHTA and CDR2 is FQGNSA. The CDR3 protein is CASSLGVAPTKETQYF. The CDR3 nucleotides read TGTGCCAGCAGCTTAGGGGTAGCGCCAACAAAAGAGACCCAGTACTTC.

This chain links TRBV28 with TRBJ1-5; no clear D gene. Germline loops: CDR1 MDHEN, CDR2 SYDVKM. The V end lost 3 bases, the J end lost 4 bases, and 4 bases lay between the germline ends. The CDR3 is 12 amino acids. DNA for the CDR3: TGTGCCAGCAGTTTTACAAATCAGCCCCAGCATTTT. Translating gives CASSFTNQPQHF.

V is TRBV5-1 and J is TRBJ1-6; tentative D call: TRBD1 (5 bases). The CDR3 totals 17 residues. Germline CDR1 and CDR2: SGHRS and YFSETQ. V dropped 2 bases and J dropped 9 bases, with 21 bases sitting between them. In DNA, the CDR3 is TGCGCCAGCAGCTTCGGGATAGGAGGGACTTTCGGTTCACCCCTCCACTTT. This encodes CASSFGIGGTFGSPLHF.

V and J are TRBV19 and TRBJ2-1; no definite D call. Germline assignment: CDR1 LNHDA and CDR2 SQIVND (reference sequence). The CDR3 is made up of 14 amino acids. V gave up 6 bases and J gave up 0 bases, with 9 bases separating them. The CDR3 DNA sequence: TGTGCCAGTAGCGGTTACAGCTCCTACAATGAGCAGTTCTTC. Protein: CASSGYSSYNEQFF.

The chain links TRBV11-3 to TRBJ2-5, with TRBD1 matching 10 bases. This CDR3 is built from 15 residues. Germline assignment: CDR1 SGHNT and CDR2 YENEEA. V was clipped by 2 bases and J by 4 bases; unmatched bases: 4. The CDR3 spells CASSLSGQGLETQYF. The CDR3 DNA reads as TGTGCCAGCAGCTTATCGGGACAGGGGTTAGAGACCCAGTACTTC.

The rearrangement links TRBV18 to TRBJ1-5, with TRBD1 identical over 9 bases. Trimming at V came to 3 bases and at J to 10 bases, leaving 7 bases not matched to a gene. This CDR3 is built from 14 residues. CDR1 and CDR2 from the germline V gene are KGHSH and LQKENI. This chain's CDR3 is CASSPAGQGDPQHF. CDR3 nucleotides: TGTGCCAGCTCACCCGCGGGACAGGGCGATCCCCAGCATTTT.

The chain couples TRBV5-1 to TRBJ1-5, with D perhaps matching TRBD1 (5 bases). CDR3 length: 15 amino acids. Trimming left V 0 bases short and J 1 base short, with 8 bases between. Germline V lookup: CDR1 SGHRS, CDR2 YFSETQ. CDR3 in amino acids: CASSLDRGSNQPQHF. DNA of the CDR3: TGCGCCAGCAGCTTGGATCGGGGGAGCAATCAGCCCCAGCATTTT. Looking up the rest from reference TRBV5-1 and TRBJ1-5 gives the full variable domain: KAGVTQTPRYLIKTRGQQVTLSCSPISGHRSVSWYQQTPGQGLQFLFEYFSETQRNKGNFPGRFSGRQFSNSRSEMNVSTLELGDSALYLCASSLDRGSNQPQHFGDGTRLSIL.

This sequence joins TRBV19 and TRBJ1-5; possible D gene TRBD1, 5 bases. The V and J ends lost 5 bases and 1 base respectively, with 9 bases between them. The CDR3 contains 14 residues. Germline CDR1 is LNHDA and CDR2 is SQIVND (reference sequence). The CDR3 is CASSAGDSNQPQHF. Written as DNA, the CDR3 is TGTGCCAGTAGTGCGGGGGACAGCAATCAGCCCCAGCATTTT.

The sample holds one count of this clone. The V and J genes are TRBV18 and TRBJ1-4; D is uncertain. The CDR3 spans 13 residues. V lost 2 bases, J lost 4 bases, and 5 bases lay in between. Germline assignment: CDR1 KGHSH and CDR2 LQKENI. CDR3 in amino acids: CASSPNSNEKLFF. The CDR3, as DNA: TGTGCCAGCTCACCAAACAGTAATGAAAAACTGTTTTTT.

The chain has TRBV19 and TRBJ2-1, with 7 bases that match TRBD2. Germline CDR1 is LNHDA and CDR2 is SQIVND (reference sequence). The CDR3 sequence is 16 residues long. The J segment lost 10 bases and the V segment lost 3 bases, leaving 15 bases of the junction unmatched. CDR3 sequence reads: CASSISGPAGADEQFF. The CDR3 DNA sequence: TGTGCCAGTAGTATCTCCGGCCCCGCGGGAGCTGACGAGCAGTTCTTC.

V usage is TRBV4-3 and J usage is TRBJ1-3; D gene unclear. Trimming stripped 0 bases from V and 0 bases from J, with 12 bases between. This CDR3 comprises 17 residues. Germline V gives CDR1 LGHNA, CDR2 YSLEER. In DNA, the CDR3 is TGCGCCAGCAGCCAAGATAGTGCCGCGAGCTCTGGAAACACCATATATTTT. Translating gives CASSQDSAASSGNTIYF.

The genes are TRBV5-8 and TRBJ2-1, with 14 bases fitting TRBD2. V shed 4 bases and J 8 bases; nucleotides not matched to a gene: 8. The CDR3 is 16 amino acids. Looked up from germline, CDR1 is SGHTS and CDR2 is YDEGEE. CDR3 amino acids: CASSLGLAGARDEQFF. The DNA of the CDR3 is TGTGCCAGCAGCCTGGGACTAGCGGGAGCGAGGGATGAGCAGTTCTTC.

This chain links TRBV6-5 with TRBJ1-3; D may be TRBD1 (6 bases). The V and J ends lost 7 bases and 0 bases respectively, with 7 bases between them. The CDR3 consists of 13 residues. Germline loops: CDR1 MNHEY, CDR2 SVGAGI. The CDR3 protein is CASKGDSGNTIYF. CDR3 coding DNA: TGTGCCAGCAAGGGGGACTCTGGAAACACCATATATTTT.

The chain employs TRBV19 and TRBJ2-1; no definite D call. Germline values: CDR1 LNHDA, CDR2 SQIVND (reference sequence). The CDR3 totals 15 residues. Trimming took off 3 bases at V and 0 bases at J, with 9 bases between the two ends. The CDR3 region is CASSIGFSSYNEQFF. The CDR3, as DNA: TGTGCCAGTAGTATCGGGTTTAGCTCCTACAATGAGCAGTTCTTC.

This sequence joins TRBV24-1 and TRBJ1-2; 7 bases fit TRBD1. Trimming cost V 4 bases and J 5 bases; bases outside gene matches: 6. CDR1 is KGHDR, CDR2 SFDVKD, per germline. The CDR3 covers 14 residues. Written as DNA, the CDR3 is TGTGCCACCAGTGACCAGGACAGGTGGTATGGCTACACCTTC. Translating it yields CATSDQDRWYGYTF.

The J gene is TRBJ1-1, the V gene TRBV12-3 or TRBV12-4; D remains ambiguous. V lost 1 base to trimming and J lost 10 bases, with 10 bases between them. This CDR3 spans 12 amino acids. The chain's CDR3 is CASSLEEGGAFF. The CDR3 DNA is TGTGCCAGCAGTTTAGAGGAGGGCGGAGCTTTCTTT.

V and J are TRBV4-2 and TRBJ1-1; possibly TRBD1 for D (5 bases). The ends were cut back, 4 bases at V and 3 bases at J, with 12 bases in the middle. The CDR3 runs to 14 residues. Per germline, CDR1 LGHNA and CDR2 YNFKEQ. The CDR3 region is CASSPSGGDTEAFF. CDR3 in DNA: TGTGCCAGCAGCCCCTCGGGAGGGGACACTGAAGCTTTCTTT.

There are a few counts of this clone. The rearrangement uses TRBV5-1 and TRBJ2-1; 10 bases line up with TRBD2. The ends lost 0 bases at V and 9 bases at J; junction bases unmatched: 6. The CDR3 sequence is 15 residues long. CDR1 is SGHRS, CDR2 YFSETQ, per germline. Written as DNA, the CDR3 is TGCGCCAGCAGCTTGGGGACTAGCGGCCAAGGTGAGCAGTTCTTC. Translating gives CASSLGTSGQGEQFF.

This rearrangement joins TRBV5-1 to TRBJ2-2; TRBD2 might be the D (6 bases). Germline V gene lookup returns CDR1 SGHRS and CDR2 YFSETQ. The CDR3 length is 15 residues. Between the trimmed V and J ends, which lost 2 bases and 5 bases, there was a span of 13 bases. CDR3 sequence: CASSFGQGGTGELFF. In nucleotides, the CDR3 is TGCGCCAGCAGCTTCGGGCAGGGAGGAACCGGGGAGCTGTTTTTT.

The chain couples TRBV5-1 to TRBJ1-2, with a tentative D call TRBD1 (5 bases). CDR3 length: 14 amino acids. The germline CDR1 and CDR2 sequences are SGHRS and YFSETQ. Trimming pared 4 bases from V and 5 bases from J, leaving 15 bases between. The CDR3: CASSPLRGEYGYTF. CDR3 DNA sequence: TGCGCCAGCAGCCCCTTGCGGGGGGAATATGGCTACACCTTC.

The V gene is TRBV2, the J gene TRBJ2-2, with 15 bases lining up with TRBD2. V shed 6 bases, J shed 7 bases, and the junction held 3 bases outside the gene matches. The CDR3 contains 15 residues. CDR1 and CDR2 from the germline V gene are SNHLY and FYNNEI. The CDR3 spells CASSWTSGRGGELFF. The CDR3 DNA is TGTGCCAGCAGCTGGACTAGCGGGAGGGGCGGGGAGCTGTTTTTT.

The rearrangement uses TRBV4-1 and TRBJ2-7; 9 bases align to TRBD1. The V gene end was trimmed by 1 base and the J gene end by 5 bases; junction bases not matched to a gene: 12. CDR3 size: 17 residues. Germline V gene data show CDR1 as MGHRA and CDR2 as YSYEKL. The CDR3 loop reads CASSQGPSGTGIHEQYF. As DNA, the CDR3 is TGCGCCAGCAGCCAAGGTCCTTCCGGGACAGGGATCCACGAGCAGTACTTC.

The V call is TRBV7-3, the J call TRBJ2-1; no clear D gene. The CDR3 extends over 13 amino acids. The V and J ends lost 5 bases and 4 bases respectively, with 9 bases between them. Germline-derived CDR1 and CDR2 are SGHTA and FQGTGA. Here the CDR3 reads CASSPVGYNEQFF. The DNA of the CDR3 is TGTGCCAGCAGCCCCGTCGGGTACAATGAGCAGTTCTTC.

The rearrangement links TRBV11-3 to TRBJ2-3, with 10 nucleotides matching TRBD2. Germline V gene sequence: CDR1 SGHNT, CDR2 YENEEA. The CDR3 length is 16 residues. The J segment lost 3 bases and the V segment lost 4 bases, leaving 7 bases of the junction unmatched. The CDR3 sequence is CASSSRAGGFTDTQYF. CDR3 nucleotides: TGTGCCAGCAGCTCAAGAGCGGGAGGGTTTACAGATACGCAGTATTTT.

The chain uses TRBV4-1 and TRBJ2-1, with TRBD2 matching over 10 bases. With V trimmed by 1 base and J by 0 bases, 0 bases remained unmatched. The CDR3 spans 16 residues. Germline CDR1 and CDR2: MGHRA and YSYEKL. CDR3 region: CASSQGLAGSYNEQFF. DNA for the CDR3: TGCGCCAGCAGCCAAGGACTAGCGGGCTCCTACAATGAGCAGTTCTTC.

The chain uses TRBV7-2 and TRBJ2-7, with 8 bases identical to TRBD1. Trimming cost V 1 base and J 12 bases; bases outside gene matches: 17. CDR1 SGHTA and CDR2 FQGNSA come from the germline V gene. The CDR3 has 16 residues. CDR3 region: CASSLGTGLGFVVVYF. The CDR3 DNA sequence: TGTGCCAGCAGCTTAGGGACAGGGCTCGGCTTTGTGGTAGTGTACTTC.

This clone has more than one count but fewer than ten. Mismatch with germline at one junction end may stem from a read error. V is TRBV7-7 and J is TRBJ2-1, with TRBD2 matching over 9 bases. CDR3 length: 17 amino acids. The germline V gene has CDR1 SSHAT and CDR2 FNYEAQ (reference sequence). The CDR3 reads CASSLGSSGSSYNEQFF. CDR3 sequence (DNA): TGTGCTAGCAGCTTAGGCAGTAGCGGGAGCTCCTACAATGAGCAGTTCTTC.